This is a list of T cell receptor beta chains from one sample in a study of T cells in Graves' hyperthyroidism and ophthalmopathy. In TCRdb, the multiplex PCR reads were re-called with MiXCR into one record per CDR3 protein. The top ten hold around 4% of the sample, which has about 620,000 distinct CDR3 sequences, about a sixth seen once. Sequenced sample: blood. The receptors derive from a woman aged 25 to 39 with Graves' hyperthyroidism. The CDR3 runs from the conserved cysteine through the conserved F or W. Each record gives: V gene, clone size, J gene, D gene, CDR3 DNA, CDR3 protein. A D gene is named only where the DNA matches it firmly. Not every row has a clone size; where given, it reads once, few, many or a size class.

TRBV5-1	few	TRBJ2-1	NA	TGCGCCAGCAGCCTACTGGGTCGGAGGGATGAGCAGTTCTTC	CASSLLGRRDEQFF
TRBV11-2	many	TRBJ2-7	NA	TGTGCCAGCAGCTACGGGAGGGGGCCAGCCTACGAGCAGTACTTC	CASSYGRGPAYEQYF
TRBV18	NA	TRBJ2-1	TRBD1	TGTGCCAGCTCACCGGCAACCGGGACAGGGGTTCTTGAGCAGTTCTTC	CASSPATGTGVLEQFF
TRBV11-1	many	TRBJ2-3	NA	TGTGCCAGCAGCTTAGGTACCAGGATCACAGATACGCAGTATTTT	CASSLGTRITDTQYF
TRBV28	many	TRBJ1-6	NA	TGTGCCAGCAGAGGGGGAGGCGGGGTGGGGATATCGAATTCACCCCTCCACTTT	CASRGGGGVGISNSPLHF
TRBV6-1	NA	TRBJ1-1	NA	TGTGCCAGCAGCAGGGGAGGCACTAAAGCTTTCTTT	CASSRGGTKAFF
TRBV5-6	NA	TRBJ1-6	NA	TGTGCCAGCAGCCTAATGGGGGCTAGCTCCTATAATTCACCCCTCCACTTT	CASSLMGASSYNSPLHF
TRBV2	many	TRBJ1-2	NA	TGTGCCAGCAACAGGGATCACGATGGCTACACCTTC	CASNRDHDGYTF
TRBV20-1	few	TRBJ1-5	TRBD1	TGCAGTGCTAGTGACAGGGTCTATCAGCCCCAGCATTTT	CSASDRVYQPQHF
TRBV20-1	many	TRBJ1-1	TRBD1	TGCAGTGCTACGGACAGGATGAACACTGAAGCTTTCTTT	CSATDRMNTEAFF
TRBV2	many	TRBJ2-1	TRBD2	TGTGCCAGCAGACGGGGGGACAATGAGCAGTTCTTC	CASRRGDNEQFF
TRBV7-2	NA	TRBJ2-1	TRBD2	TGTGCCAGCAGCTTAAGGTCTAGCGGGAGGGCCGTCTACAATGAGCAGTTCTTC	CASSLRSSGRAVYNEQFF
TRBV7-9	NA	TRBJ2-5	NA	TGTGACAGCAGCACGTTCCAAGAGACCCAGTACTTC	CDSSTFQETQYF
TRBV12-3/TRBV12-4	many	TRBJ2-3	TRBD1	TGTGCCAGCAGTCTCCGGACAGGGGCGAATACGCAGTATTTT	CASSLRTGANTQYF
TRBV7-9	NA	TRBJ2-1	NA	TGTGCCAGCAGCTTAGAAAGAAGGTACAATGAGCAGTTCTTC	CASSLERRYNEQFF
TRBV29-1	few	TRBJ2-1	TRBD2	TGCAGCGTTGAGGGTCTAGCGGGAGGGCCGGGGAGAAATGAGCAGTTCTTC	CSVEGLAGGPGRNEQFF
TRBV14	NA	TRBJ1-4	TRBD1	TGTGCCAGCAGCCAAGCCGACAGGGGGGAACTGTTTTTT	CASSQADRGELFF
TRBV2	NA	TRBJ2-3	NA	TGTGCCAGCAGTGAGAGGGGCTCCCGCACAGATACGCAGTATTTT	CASSERGSRTDTQYF
TRBV30	few	TRBJ2-7	NA	TGTGCCTGGAAGACTGGCCCCCCATACGAGCAGTACTTC	CAWKTGPPYEQYF
TRBV6-1	many	TRBJ2-1	NA	TGTGCCAGCAGGAGGTATGCGGGAAATGAGCAGTTCTTC	CASRRYAGNEQFF